This T cell receptor beta chain was found in a study of low-dose radiotherapy and immunotherapy resistance in tumors. Turning to the study itself: Cohort 1 received 0.5 Gy per fraction every 2 weeks, totaling 6.5 Gy. Cyclophosphamide was given intravenously at 200 mg/m2 every two weeks, and each dose came one day before radiation and immunotherapy.

First-strand cDNA used TRAV- and TRBV-specific primers, covering alpha and beta chains. TCRs were put through roughly 20 PCR cycles of amplification with Phusion. A constant-region primer and the V-primer adapter served as the primer pair. One entry per CDR3 protein, called by TCRdb with MiXCR from the reads. The repertoire holds about 39,000 distinct CDR3 sequences, with 25% to 40% as singletons. Germline assignment: CDR1 SGHTA and CDR2 FQGNSA. The CDR3 length is 15 residues. J gave up 7 bases and V 3 bases, and 7 bases lay outside the gene matches. There are many counts of this clonotype. Time point here: before trial treatment. Each donor was administered nivolumab, ipilimumab, aspirin, low-dose cyclophosphamide and low-dose radiotherapy. Enrollment required an advanced solid tumor negative for tumor-infiltrating lymphocytes.

This rearrangement joins TRBV7-2 to TRBJ2-1; 9 bases map to TRBD1. This receptor was obtained from a male donor with gallbladder cancer. The specimen comprised PBMCs, sampled before treatment. The CDR3 region has the DNA TGTGCCAGCAGCTTGGGACAGGGAATATGGAATGAGCAGTTCTTC. Encoded protein: CASSLGQGIWNEQFF.